The present T cell receptor beta chain was sequenced within a study of beta chain features in type 1 diabetes. It was via CD45RO/CCR7/CD25/CD127/CD95/CD27 that CD4+ naive, central memory, regulatory and stem cell-like memory cells were sorted. What was sequenced were expressed TCRB transcripts, since all of the isolated RNA had been reverse transcribed. Produced via immunoSEQ multiplex PCR; TCRdb's table is partial and in-frame only. The table has 450,000 to 550,000 clones, approximately 30% seen once; the top ten hold 0.06% to 0.07%. Sequencing input: naive CD4+ T cells from blood. The origin of this receptor is a man between 18 and 35 years old in good health.

CDR3: CASRRGGHYEQYF. CDR3 sequence (DNA): TGTGCCAGCAGACGAGGCGGCCACTACGAGCAGTACTTC. The chain employs TRBV6-5 and TRBJ2-7; no definite D call. There are 13 residues in the CDR3. From germline, CDR1 is MNHEY and CDR2 SVGAGI. Trimming shortened V by 6 bases and J by 3 bases, and 12 bases separated the two germline ends.